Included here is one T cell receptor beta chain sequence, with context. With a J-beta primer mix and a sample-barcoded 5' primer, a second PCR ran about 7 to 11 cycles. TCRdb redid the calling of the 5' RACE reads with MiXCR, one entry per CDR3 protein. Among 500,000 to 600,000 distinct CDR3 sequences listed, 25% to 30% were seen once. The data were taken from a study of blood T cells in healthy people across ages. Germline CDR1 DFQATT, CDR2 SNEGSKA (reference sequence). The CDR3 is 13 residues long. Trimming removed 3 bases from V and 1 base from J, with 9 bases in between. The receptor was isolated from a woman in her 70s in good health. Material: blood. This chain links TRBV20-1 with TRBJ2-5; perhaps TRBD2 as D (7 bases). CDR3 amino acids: CSASGGLQETQYF. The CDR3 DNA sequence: TGCAGTGCTAGCGGGGGGCTCCAAGAGACCCAGTACTTC.